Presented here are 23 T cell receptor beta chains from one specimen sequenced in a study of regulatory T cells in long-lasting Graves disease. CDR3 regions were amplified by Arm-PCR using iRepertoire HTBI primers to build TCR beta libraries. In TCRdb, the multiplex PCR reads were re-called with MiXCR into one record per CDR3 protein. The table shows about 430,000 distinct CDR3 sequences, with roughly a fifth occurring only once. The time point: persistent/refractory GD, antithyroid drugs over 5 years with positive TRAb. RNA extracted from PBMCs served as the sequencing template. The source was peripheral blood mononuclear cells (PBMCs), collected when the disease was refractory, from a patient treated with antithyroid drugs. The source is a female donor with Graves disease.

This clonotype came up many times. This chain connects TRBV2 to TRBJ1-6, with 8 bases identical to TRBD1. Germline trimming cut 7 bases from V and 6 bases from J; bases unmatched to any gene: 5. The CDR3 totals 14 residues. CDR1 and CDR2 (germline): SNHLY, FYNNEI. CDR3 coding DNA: TGTGCCAGCAAGGACAGGGAGGGTAATTCACCCCTCCACTTT. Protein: CASKDREGNSPLHF.

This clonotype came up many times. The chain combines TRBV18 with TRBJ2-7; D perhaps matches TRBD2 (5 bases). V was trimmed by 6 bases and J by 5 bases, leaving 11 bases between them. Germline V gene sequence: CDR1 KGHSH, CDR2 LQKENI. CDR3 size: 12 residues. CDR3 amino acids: CASSGLADEQYF. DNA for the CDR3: TGTGCCAGCTCCGGGCTAGCTGACGAGCAGTACTTC.

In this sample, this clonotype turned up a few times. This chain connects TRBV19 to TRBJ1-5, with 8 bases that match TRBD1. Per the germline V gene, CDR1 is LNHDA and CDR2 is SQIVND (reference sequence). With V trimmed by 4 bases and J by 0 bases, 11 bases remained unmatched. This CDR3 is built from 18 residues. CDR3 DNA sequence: TGTGCCAGTAGTACTCTGGGACAGGCCTTATATAGCAATCAGCCCCAGCATTTT. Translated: CASSTLGQALYSNQPQHF. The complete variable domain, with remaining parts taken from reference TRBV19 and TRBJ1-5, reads DGGITQSPKYLFRKEGQNVTLSCEQNLNHDAMYWYRQDPGQGLRLIYYSQIVNDFQKGDIAEGYSVSREKKESFPLTVTSAQKNPTAFYLCASSTLGQALYSNQPQHFGDGTRLSIL.

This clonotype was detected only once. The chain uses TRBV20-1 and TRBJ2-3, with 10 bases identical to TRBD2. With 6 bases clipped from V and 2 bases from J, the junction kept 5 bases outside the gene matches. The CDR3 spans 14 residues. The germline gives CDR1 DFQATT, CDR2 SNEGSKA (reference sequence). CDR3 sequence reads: CSAKLAGYTDTQYF. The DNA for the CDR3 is TGCAGTGCCAAACTAGCGGGATACACAGATACGCAGTATTTT.

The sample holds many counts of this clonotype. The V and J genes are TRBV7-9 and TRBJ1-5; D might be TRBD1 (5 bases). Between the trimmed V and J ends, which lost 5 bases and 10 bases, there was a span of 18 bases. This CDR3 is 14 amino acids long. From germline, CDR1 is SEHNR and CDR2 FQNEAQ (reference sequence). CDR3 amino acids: CASSPGGQGNPQHF. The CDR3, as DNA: TGTGCCAGCAGCCCGGGGGGTCAAGGAAATCCCCAGCATTTT.

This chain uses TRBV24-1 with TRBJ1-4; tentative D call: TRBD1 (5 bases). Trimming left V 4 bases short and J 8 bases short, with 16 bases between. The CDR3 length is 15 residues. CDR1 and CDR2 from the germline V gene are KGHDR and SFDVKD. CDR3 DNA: TGTGCCACCAGTGACTCCGGAGGGGTTCCCGAAAAACTGTTTTTT. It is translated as CATSDSGGVPEKLFF.

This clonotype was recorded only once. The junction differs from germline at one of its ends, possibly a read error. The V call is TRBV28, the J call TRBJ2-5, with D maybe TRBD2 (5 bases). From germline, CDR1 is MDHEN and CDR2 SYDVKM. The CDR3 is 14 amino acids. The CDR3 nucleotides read TGTGCCAGCAGTCCGGGCCTGGAGTGGCATGAGCGGTTCTTC. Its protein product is CASSPGLEWHERFF.

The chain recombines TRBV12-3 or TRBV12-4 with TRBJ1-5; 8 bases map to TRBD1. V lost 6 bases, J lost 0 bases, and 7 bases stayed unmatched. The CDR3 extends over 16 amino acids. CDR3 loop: CASSHSGTGSNQPQHF. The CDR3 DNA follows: TGTGCCAGCAGCCACTCCGGGACAGGTAGCAATCAGCCCCAGCATTTT.

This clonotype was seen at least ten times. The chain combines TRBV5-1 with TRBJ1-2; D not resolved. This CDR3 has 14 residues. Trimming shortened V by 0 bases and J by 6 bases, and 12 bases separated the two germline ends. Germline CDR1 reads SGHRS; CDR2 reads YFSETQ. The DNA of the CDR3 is TGCGCCAGCAGCTTGGCCGGGGAAGACCATGGCTACACCTTC. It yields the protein CASSLAGEDHGYTF. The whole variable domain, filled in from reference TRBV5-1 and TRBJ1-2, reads KAGVTQTPRYLIKTRGQQVTLSCSPISGHRSVSWYQQTPGQGLQFLFEYFSETQRNKGNFPGRFSGRQFSNSRSEMNVSTLELGDSALYLCASSLAGEDHGYTFGSGTRLTVV.

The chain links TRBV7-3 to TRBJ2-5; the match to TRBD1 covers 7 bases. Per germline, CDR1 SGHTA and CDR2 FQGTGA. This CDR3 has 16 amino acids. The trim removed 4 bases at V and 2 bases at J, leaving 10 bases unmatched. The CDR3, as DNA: TGTGCCAGCAGCTCCCTTGGGACAGCGATGCAAGAGACCCAGTACTTC. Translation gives CASSSLGTAMQETQYF. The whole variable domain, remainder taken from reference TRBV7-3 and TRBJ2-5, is GAGVSQTPSNKVTEKGKYVELRCDPISGHTALYWYRQSLGQGPEFLIYFQGTGAADDSGLPNDRFFAVRPEGSVSTLKIQRTERGDSAVYLCASSSLGTAMQETQYFGPGTRLLVL.

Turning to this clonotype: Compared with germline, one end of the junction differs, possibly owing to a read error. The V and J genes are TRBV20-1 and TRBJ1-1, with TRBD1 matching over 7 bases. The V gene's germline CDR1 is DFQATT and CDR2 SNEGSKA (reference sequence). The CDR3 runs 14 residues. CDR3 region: CSAYTDRLSTEALF. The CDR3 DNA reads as TGCAGTGCATACACGGACAGGCTCTCCACTGAAGCTCTCTTT.

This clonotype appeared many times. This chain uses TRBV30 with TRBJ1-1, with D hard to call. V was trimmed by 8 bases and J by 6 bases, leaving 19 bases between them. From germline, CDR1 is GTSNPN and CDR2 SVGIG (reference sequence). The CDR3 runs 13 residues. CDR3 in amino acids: CAGSTGSGSEAFF. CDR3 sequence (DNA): TGTGCCGGGTCCACGGGAAGTGGTTCTGAAGCTTTCTTT.

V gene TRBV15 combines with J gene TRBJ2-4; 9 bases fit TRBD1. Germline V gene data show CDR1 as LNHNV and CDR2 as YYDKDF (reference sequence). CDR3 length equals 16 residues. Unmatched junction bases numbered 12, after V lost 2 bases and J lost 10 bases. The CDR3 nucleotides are TGTGCCACCAGCAGATGGGTGACAGGGGGGAACGGGATTCAGTACTTC. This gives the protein CATSRWVTGGNGIQYF. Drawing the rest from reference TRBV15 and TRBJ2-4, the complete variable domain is DAMVIQNPRYQVTQFGKPVTLSCSQTLNHNVMYWYQQKSSQAPKLLFHYYDKDFNNEADTPDNFQSRRPNTSFCFLDIRSPGLGDTAMYLCATSRWVTGGNGIQYFGAGTRLSVL.

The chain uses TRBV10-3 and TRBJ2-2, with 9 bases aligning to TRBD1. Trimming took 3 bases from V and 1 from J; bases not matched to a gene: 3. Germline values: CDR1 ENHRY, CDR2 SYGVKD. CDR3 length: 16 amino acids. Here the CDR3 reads CAISDSGQGNTGELFF. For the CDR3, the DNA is TGTGCCATCAGTGACTCGGGACAGGGGAACACCGGGGAGCTGTTTTTT.

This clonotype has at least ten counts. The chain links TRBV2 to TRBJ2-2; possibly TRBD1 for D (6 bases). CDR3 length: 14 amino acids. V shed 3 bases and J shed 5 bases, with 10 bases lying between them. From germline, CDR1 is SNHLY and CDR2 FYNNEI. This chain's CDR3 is CASSDRGSTGELFF. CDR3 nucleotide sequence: TGTGCCAGCAGTGACAGGGGTTCAACCGGGGAGCTGTTTTTT.

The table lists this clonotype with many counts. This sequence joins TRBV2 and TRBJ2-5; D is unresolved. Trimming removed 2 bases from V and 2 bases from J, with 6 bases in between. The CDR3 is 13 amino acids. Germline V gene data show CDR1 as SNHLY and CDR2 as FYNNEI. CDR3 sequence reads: CASSEMEQETQYF. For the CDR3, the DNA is TGTGCCAGCAGTGAAATGGAGCAAGAGACCCAGTACTTC. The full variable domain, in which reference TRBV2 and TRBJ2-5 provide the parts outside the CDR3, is EPEVTQTPSHQVTQMGQEVILRCVPISNHLYFYWYRQILGQKVEFLVSFYNNEISEKSEIFDDQFSVERPDGSNFTLKIRSTKLEDSAMYFCASSEMEQETQYFGPGTRLLVL.

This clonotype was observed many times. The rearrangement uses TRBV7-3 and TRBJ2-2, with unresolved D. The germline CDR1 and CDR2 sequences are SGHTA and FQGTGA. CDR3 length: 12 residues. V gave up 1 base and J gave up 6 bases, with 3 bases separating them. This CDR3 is CASSLRPGELFF. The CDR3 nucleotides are TGTGCCAGCAGCTTAAGACCCGGGGAGCTGTTTTTT. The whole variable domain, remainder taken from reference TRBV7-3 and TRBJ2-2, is GAGVSQTPSNKVTEKGKYVELRCDPISGHTALYWYRQSLGQGPEFLIYFQGTGAADDSGLPNDRFFAVRPEGSVSTLKIQRTERGDSAVYLCASSLRPGELFFGEGSRLTVL.

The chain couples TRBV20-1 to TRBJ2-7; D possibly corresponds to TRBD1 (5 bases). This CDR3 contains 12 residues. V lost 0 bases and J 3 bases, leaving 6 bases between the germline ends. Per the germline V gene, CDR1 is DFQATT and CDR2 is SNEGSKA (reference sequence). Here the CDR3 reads CSAREGHYEQYF. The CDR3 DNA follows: TGCAGTGCTAGAGAAGGACACTACGAGCAGTACTTC.

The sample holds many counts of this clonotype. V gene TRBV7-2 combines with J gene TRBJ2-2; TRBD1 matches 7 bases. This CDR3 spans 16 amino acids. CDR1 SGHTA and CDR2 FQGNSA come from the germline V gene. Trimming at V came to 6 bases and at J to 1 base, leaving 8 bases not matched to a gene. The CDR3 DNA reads TGTGCCAGCAGAGAAACCGGGACAGTGAACACCGGGGAGCTGTTTTTT. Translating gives CASRETGTVNTGELFF. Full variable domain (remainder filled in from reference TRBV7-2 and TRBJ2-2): GAGVSQSPSNKVTEKGKDVELRCDPISGHTALYWYRQSLGQGLEFLIYFQGNSAPDKSGLPSDRFSAERTGGSVSTLTIQRTQQEDSAVYLCASRETGTVNTGELFFGEGSRLTVL.

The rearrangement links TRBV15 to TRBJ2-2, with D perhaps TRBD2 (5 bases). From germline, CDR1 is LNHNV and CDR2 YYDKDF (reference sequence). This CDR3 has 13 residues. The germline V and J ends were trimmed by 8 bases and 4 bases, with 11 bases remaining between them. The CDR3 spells CATSKGATGELFF. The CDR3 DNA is TGTGCCACCTCCAAGGGAGCCACCGGGGAGCTGTTTTTT.

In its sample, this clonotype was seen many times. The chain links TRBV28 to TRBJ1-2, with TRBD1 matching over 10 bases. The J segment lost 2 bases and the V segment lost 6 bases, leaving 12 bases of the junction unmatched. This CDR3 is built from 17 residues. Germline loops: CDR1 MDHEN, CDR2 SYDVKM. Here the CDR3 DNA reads TGTGCCAGCAGGACGCGGACAGGGGGAATTCGGAACTATGGCTACACCTTC. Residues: CASRTRTGGIRNYGYTF.

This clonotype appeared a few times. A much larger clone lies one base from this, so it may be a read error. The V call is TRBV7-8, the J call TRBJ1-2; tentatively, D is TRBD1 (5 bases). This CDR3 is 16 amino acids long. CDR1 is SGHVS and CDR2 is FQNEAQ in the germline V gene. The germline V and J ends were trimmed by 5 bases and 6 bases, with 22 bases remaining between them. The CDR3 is CASSARQGSYNHGYTF. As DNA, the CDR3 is TGTGCCAGCAGCGCCCGCCAGGGCTCCTACAACCATGGCTACACCTTC.

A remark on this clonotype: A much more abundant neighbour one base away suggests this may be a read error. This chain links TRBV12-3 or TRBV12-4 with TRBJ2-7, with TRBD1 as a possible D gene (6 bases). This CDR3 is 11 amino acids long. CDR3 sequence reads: CVSTSTGKQYF. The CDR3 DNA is TGTGTCAGCACCTCAACAGGGAAGCAGTACTTC.